This is a list of T cell receptor beta chains from one sample in a study of T cell responses to AZD1222 COVID-19 vaccine. Profiled with immunoSEQ multiplex PCR; TCRdb holds only in-frame clones, not every one. The top ten clones hold less than 5% of a sample with 140,000 to 150,000 clones, 82% of them seen once. The sequences come from peripheral blood, collected on day 0 of MenACWY control vaccination. The receptors derive from an adult in good health. Both conserved end residues are part of each CDR3. The D gene is left open where the match is weak. The size of a clone is reported for some rows only, either as once, few or many, or as a class for expanded clones.

V gene,D gene,clone size,J gene,CDR3 protein,CDR3 DNA
TRBV5-1,NA,NA,TRBJ1-1,CASSLVGTGTEAFF,TGCGCCAGCAGCTTGGTGGGGACGGGCACTGAAGCTTTCTTT
TRBV12-3/TRBV12-4,TRBD2,NA,TRBJ2-3,CASSLAGGDTQYF,TGTGCCAGCAGTTTGGCGGGAGGAGATACGCAGTATTTT
TRBV19,TRBD1,NA,TRBJ2-2,CASSRGQITGELFF,TGTGCCAGTAGTAGGGGACAGATAACCGGGGAGCTGTTTTTT
TRBV5-4,TRBD2,NA,TRBJ2-3,CATMTSGGTDTQYF,TGTGCCACCATGACTAGCGGGGGCACAGATACGCAGTATTTT
TRBV5-1,TRBD1,NA,TRBJ1-1,CASKDRAGTEAFF,TGCGCCAGCAAAGACAGGGCGGGCACTGAAGCTTTCTTT
TRBV11-3,NA,NA,TRBJ2-1,CASSLGSYNEQFF,TGTGCCAGCAGCTTAGGATCTTACAATGAGCAGTTCTTC
TRBV27,NA,NA,TRBJ1-2,CASSLGTGSGYTF,TGTGCCAGCAGTTTAGGGACGGGCAGTGGCTACACCTTC
TRBV5-4,NA,NA,TRBJ2-2,CASSFPLTNTGELFF,TGTGCCAGCAGCTTTCCACTGACGAACACCGGGGAGCTGTTTTTT
TRBV5-6,NA,NA,TRBJ1-5,CASSLWGYHQPQHF,TGTGCCAGCAGCTTGTGGGGATATCATCAGCCCCAGCATTTT
TRBV5-8,NA,NA,TRBJ1-5,CASSLISNQPQHF,TGTGCCAGCAGCTTGATCTCAAATCAGCCCCAGCATTTT
TRBV27,TRBD2,NA,TRBJ2-1,CASSTKSGGRGNEQFF,TGTGCCAGCAGTACCAAGTCGGGGGGTCGAGGTAATGAGCAGTTCTTC
TRBV29-1,TRBD1,once,TRBJ2-1,CSVERGRGTNEQFF,TGCAGCGTTGAAAGGGGCAGGGGGACAAATGAGCAGTTCTTC
TRBV19,TRBD1,once,TRBJ2-1,CASSIEGGWDRGVNEQFF,TGTGCCAGTAGTATAGAAGGGGGGTGGGACAGGGGTGTCAATGAGCAGTTCTTC
TRBV5-1,NA,NA,TRBJ1-2,CASSRPGVNGYTF,TGCGCCAGCAGCCGGCCGGGGGTAAATGGCTACACCTTC
TRBV5-6,NA,NA,TRBJ1-4,CASSIRDGLGEKLFF,TGTGCCAGCAGCATCCGGGACGGTTTGGGTGAAAAACTGTTTTTT